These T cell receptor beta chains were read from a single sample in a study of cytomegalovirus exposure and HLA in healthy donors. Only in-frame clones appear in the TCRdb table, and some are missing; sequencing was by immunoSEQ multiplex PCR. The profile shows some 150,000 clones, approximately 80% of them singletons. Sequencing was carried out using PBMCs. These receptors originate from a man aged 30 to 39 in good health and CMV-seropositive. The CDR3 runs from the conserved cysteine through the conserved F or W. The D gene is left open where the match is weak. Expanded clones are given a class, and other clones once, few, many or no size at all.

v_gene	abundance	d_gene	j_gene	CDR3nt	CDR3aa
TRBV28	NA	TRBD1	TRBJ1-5	TGTGCCAGCAGCGAACTGGGACAGGGGGCGGATCAGCCCCAGCATTTT	CASSELGQGADQPQHF
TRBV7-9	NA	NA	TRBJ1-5	TGTGCCAGCAGCCTACAGGGAGATCAGCCCCAGCATTTT	CASSLQGDQPQHF
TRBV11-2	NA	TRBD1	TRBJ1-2	TGTGCCAGCAGCGCCCGGGACAGGGGGGTGGATGGCTACACCTTC	CASSARDRGVDGYTF
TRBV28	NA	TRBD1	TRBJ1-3	TGTGCCAGCAGAGAGGGGGGACAGGGGTGGAACACCATATATTTT	CASREGGQGWNTIYF
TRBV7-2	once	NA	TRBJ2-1	TGTGCCAGCAGCTCACCTCCCGTTGGAGAACTAGGCAATGAGCAGTTCTTC	CASSSPPVGELGNEQFF
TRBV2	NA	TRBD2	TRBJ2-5	TGTGCCAGCAGGGCCACCTGGGTAGCGGGGGCCCCCCTTACGGAGACCCAGTACTTC	CASRATWVAGAPLTETQYF
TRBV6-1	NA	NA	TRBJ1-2	TGTGCCAGCAGTGAAGGTAAAAGCCTCTATGGCTACACCTTC	CASSEGKSLYGYTF
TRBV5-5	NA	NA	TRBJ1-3	TGTGCCAGCAGCTTAGTGGGGGCGCCTGGAAACACCATATATTTT	CASSLVGAPGNTIYF
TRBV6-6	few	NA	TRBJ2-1	TGTGCCAGCAGGGCGGCAGACTCTAACAATGAGCAGTTCTTC	CASRAADSNNEQFF
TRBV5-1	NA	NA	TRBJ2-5	TGCGCCAGCAGCTTGCAGGGTGCGGAGACCCAGTACTTC	CASSLQGAETQYF
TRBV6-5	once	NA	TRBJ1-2	TGTGCCAGCAGTGAACCGGAGGGCGGCTACACCTTC	CASSEPEGGYTF
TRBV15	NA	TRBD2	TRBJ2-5	TGTGCCACCAAGGCCGGGACTAGCGGGAGTCTGGAGACCCAGTACTTC	CATKAGTSGSLETQYF
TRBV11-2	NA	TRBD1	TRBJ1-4	TGTGCCAGCCAGACAGATAGGGGGCGGGAAAAACTGTTTTTT	CASQTDRGREKLFF
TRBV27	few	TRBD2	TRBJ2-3	TGTGCCAGCAGTAAATCCGGGACTAGCGGAGGCACAGATACGCAGTATTTT	CASSKSGTSGGTDTQYF
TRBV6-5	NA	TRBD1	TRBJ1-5	TGTGCCAGCAGGACAGGGGATCAGCCCCAGCATTTT	CASRTGDQPQHF
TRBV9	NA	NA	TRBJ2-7	TGTGCCAGCAGCGTAGACGGAGGAGCGGTGACCGAGCAGTCCTTC	CASSVDGGAVTEQSF
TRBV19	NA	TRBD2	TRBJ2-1	TGTGCCAGTAGTATAGTTGCTAGCGGGAGGCACAATGAGCAGTTCTTC	CASSIVASGRHNEQFF
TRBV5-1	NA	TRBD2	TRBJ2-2	TGCGCCAGCAGCGGGTCTAGCGGGCCCACCGGGGAGCTGTTTTTT	CASSGSSGPTGELFF
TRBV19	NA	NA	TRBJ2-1	TGTGCCAGTAGTATAGTCGGGCGGGGCGTCTACAATGAGCAGTTCTTC	CASSIVGRGVYNEQFF
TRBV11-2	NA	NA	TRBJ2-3	TGTGCCAGCAGCTCCACAGCGGGCATTGAGTATTTT	CASSSTAGIEYF
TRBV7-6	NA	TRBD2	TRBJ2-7	TGTGCCAGCAGCCAAACGGGGGGGCGGGAGCTCCGATTCGAGCAGTACTTC	CASSQTGGRELRFEQYF
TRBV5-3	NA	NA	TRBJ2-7	TGTGCCAGAAGCTTGCGGGTGTCACTAGATGAATGCGAGCAGTACTTC	CARSLRVSLDECEQYF
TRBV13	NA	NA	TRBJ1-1	TGTGCCAGCAGCCGCGGGGGCTTCCACACTGAAGCTTTCTTT	CASSRGGFHTEAFF
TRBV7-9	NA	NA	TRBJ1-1	TGTGCCAGCAGACAACAGTTGAACACTGAAGCTTTCTTT	CASRQQLNTEAFF
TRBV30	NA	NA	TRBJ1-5	TGTGCCTGGAGTGCTCCCCCGGAGGCCCAGCATTTT	CAWSAPPEAQHF
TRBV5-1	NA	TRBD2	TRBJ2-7	TGCGCCAGCAGCCGGACTAGCGGGAGTTCCGAGCAGTACTTC	CASSRTSGSSEQYF
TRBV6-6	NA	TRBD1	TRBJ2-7	TGTGCCAGCAGTCCCGGGACAGGGTACGAGCAGTACTTC	CASSPGTGYEQYF
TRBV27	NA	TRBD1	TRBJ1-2	TGTGCCAGCAGTCCTACCTCGGACAGGTTTCTCTATGGCTACACCTTC	CASSPTSDRFLYGYTF